This T cell receptor beta chain comes out of a study of Ad26.COV2.S vaccination and SARS-CoV-2 variants. Study overall: The trial was COV1001 and the donor's arm was Ad26.COV2.S.

Treatment in this sample: around 19 received Ad26.COV2.S at low or high dose, single or two shots; several received placebo; per-sample allocation not given. The study sampled participants on day 63 after the first vaccine or placebo injection. General study points: Using TCR breadth and depth analyses may have led to underestimated total T cell responses. Spike-specific TCR breadth was greater in vaccine than placebo recipients.

To note about this clone: No antigen is known for it.

The CDR3 is 15 residues long. Germline V gene data show CDR1 as SGHVS and CDR2 as FQNEAQ. V shed 5 bases and J shed 0 bases, with 11 bases lying between them. Assay: immunoSEQ multiplex PCR; the TCRdb copy retains only in-frame clones and omits some. Of around 450,000 clones listed, 90% are singletons. This specimen was peripheral blood, taken in a trial of Ad26.COV2.S vaccine versus placebo. The chain couples TRBV7-8 to TRBJ1-5; a possible D gene is TRBD1 (6 bases). The clonotype comes from a person aged 18-65 years who received the Ad26.COV2.S COVID-19 vaccine or a placebo. In DNA form, the CDR3 reads TGTGCCAGCAGCGGATGGACAGATAGCAATCAGCCCCAGCATTTT. It translates to CASSGWTDSNQPQHF.